This T cell receptor beta chain was profiled in a study of shared clonotypes between healthy human individuals. CDR3 size: 14 residues. V was cut by 4 bases and J by 0 bases, with 8 bases left in between. Germline V gene sequence: CDR1 KGHSH, CDR2 LQKENI. Sequencing used immunoSEQ multiplex PCR; TCRdb keeps in-frame clones, though not all of them. This table has about 510,000 clones, 90% to 96% appearing once. The chain is built from TRBV18 and TRBJ2-3; no clear D gene. Input material: naive CD4+ T cells sorted from blood. Subset noted: CD45RA+ positively selected. This TCR was recovered from a woman in her twenties or thirties in good health. The CDR3 bases are TGTGCCAGCTCACTTAGGCTTAGCACAGATACGCAGTATTTT. It is translated as CASSLRLSTDTQYF.